This entry lists 16 T cell receptor beta chains sequenced from one sample in a study of T-cell memory formation after mild COVID-19 (dated by TCRdb to about 2021). The library was obtained by 5' RACE. The sample was run on an Illumina NovaSeq 6000. TCRdb reprocessing: public reads trimmed at Q25 with fastp, clones called with MiXCR, in-frame beta chains kept. Every distinct CDR3 protein forms one entry, paired with its most common genes and DNA. The sample profile shows 200,000 to 300,000 distinct CDR3 sequences; around 15% of them were found once. The ten largest account for approximately 20% of the sample. Sequencing was performed on PBMCs or a T cell subset sorted from them (not recorded which). The receptors come from a man between 18 and 35 years old who had mild COVID-19 (a few samples of this study predate the infection). The sample titles of this study are shuffled in the database, so cell type and time point are left out; the donor was told from shared clones.

CDR3 sequence: CSAQARFGETQYF. CDR3 in DNA: TGCAGCGCCCAGGCCCGGTTCGGGGAGACCCAGTACTTC. The chain employs TRBV29-1 and TRBJ2-5; D remains unclear. The CDR3 has 13 amino acids. Germline V gene sequence: CDR1 SQVTM, CDR2 ANQGSEA. Trimming shortened V by 7 bases and J by 5 bases, and 17 bases separated the two germline ends.

V gene TRBV5-1 combines with J gene TRBJ2-3; 11 bases map to TRBD1. Germline loops: CDR1 SGHRS, CDR2 YFSETQ. J lost 4 bases, V lost 6 bases, and 7 bases had no gene match. CDR3 size: 15 residues. The CDR3 reads CASKPGQGVPDTQYF. CDR3 nucleotide sequence: TGCGCCAGCAAACCGGGACAGGGGGTTCCAGATACGCAGTATTTT.

This clonotype has just a few counts. The J gene is TRBJ2-6, the V gene TRBV4-3; D uncertain. Germline CDR1 reads LGHNA; CDR2 reads YSLEER. The CDR3 sequence is 13 residues long. Trimming took off 6 bases at V and 3 bases at J, with 6 bases between the two ends. The DNA of the CDR3 is TGCGCCAGCAGGGGTTATGGGGCCAACGTCCTGACTTTC. Translated: CASRGYGANVLTF.

This rearrangement joins TRBV28 to TRBJ2-7; tentatively, D is TRBD1 or TRBD2 (5 bases each). The CDR3 totals 14 residues. Trimming took 8 bases from V and 2 from J, leaving 16 bases between them. Germline V gene lookup returns CDR1 MDHEN and CDR2 SYDVKM. The chain's CDR3 is CASATGAAAYEQYV. The CDR3 DNA reads TGTGCCAGCGCCACCGGGGCCGCAGCCTACGAGCAGTACGTC.

V and J are TRBV6-6 and TRBJ2-7; D may be TRBD1 (6 bases). The V end lost 8 bases, the J end lost 0 bases, and 20 bases lay between the germline ends. The CDR3 length is 16 residues. CDR1 and CDR2 from the germline V gene are MNHNY and SVGAGI (reference sequence). The DNA for the CDR3 is TGTGCCAGCTGCCGACACACAGGGAGCTACTCCTACGAGCAGTACTTC. It yields the protein CASCRHTGSYSYEQYF.

This clonotype was found a few times. The V gene is TRBV5-1, the J gene TRBJ2-1; tentative D call: TRBD1 (6 bases). Germline V gene data show CDR1 as SGHRS and CDR2 as YFSETQ. The CDR3 is 14 amino acids. V lost 0 bases to trimming and J lost 7 bases, with 11 bases between them. The CDR3 DNA sequence: TGCGCCAGCAGCTTGGCTTTAGGGGGAAATGAGCAGTTCTTC. Translating gives CASSLALGGNEQFF.

This clonotype was recorded at least ten times. This chain joins TRBV6-2 or TRBV6-3 and TRBJ1-5, with D possibly being TRBD1 (6 bases). The germline CDR1 and CDR2 sequences are MNHEY and SVGEGT. V gave up 5 bases and J gave up 4 bases, with 6 bases separating them. The CDR3 has 12 amino acids. CDR3 sequence: CASSDRNQPQHF. Written as DNA, the CDR3 is TGTGCCAGCAGTGACAGGAATCAGCCCCAGCATTTT.

This clonotype was seen a few times. The rearrangement links TRBV7-2 to TRBJ2-3; no definite D call. Trimming cost V 1 base and J 4 bases, with 9 bases left between them. This CDR3 is 14 amino acids long. The germline V gene encodes CDR1 SGHTA and CDR2 FQGNSA. The CDR3 coding sequence is TGTGCCAGCAGCTTAGGGCCCGATCCAGATACGCAGTATTTT. It yields the protein CASSLGPDPDTQYF.

This clonotype was recorded a few times. For the CDR3, the DNA is TGTGCCAGCAGCGTAGGGGGCGGCTCGAACACTGAAGCTTTCTTT. It codes for CASSVGGGSNTEAFF. The chain links TRBV9 to TRBJ1-1, with D possibly being TRBD1 (5 bases). Trimming shortened V by 0 bases and J by 1 base, and 10 bases separated the two germline ends. The CDR3 extends over 15 amino acids. CDR1 is SGDLS, CDR2 YYNGEE, per germline.

The sample holds a few counts of this clonotype. The rearrangement uses TRBV5-1 and TRBJ2-2; 11 nucleotides align to TRBD1. The trim removed 0 bases at V and 7 bases at J, leaving 5 bases unmatched. CDR1 is SGHRS, CDR2 YFSETQ, per germline. This CDR3 is 16 amino acids long. The CDR3 is CASSLAEDRGHGELFF. The CDR3 bases are TGCGCCAGCAGCTTGGCCGAGGACAGGGGGCACGGGGAGCTGTTTTTT. The full variable domain, completed using reference TRBV5-1 and TRBJ2-2, is KAGVTQTPRYLIKTRGQQVTLSCSPISGHRSVSWYQQTPGQGLQFLFEYFSETQRNKGNFPGRFSGRQFSNSRSEMNVSTLELGDSALYLCASSLAEDRGHGELFFGEGSRLTVL.

This clonotype was recorded a few times. This sequence joins TRBV29-1 and TRBJ2-5; 8 positions agree with TRBD2. The ends lost 3 bases at V and 2 bases at J; junction bases unmatched: 8. Germline V lookup: CDR1 SQVTM, CDR2 ANQGSEA. CDR3 length equals 15 residues. CDR3: CSVDPTGGPQETQYF. In DNA, the CDR3 is TGCAGCGTTGACCCAACGGGGGGGCCGCAAGAGACCCAGTACTTC.

This clonotype has only a few counts. This rearrangement joins TRBV28 to TRBJ2-5, with D unresolved. Germline assignment: CDR1 MDHEN and CDR2 SYDVKM. V was shortened by 5 bases and J by 2 bases, with 15 bases between the two germline ends. CDR3 length: 15 residues. The CDR3 sequence is CASSPPQLGQETQYF. CDR3 nucleotides: TGTGCCAGCAGTCCTCCTCAGCTTGGTCAAGAGACCCAGTACTTC.

This clonotype was picked up a small number of times. This rearrangement joins TRBV4-3 to TRBJ2-5; the match to TRBD1 covers 11 bases. The CDR3 is made up of 16 amino acids. From germline, CDR1 is LGHNA and CDR2 YSLEER. J gave up 5 bases and V 0 bases, and 5 bases lay outside the gene matches. DNA of the CDR3: TGCGCCAGCAGCCAAGATCGGACAGGGGGCGCCGAGACCCAGTACTTC. It yields the protein CASSQDRTGGAETQYF.

J is TRBJ2-1 and V is TRBV4-1; D unclear. CDR1 and CDR2 from the germline V gene are MGHRA and YSYEKL. The CDR3 has 16 residues. Trimming cost V 1 base and J 0 bases, with 10 bases left between them. CDR3 protein: CASSQVNLVSYNEQFF. The CDR3 coding sequence is TGCGCCAGCAGCCAAGTAAACCTCGTCTCCTACAATGAGCAGTTCTTC.

The genes are TRBV5-1 and TRBJ1-5; weak D call: TRBD1 (6 bases). Trimming shortened V by 5 bases and J by 4 bases, and 10 bases separated the two germline ends. Germline lookup yields CDR1 SGHRS and CDR2 YFSETQ. This CDR3 comprises 13 residues. CDR3 coding DNA: TGCGCCAGCAGGGGGGGGCAGAATCAGCCCCAGCATTTT. This codes for CASRGGQNQPQHF. Filled out from reference TRBV5-1 and TRBJ1-5, the complete variable domain reads KAGVTQTPRYLIKTRGQQVTLSCSPISGHRSVSWYQQTPGQGLQFLFEYFSETQRNKGNFPGRFSGRQFSNSRSEMNVSTLELGDSALYLCASRGGQNQPQHFGDGTRLSIL.

This clonotype showed up many times. The rearrangement joins TRBV7-2 to TRBJ1-3; D gene ambiguous. Trimming stripped 2 bases from V and 2 bases from J, with 7 bases between. CDR1 SGHTA and CDR2 FQGNSA come from the germline V gene. The CDR3 is 14 residues long. The CDR3 DNA reads as TGTGCCAGCAGCTTATCCGGGGCTGGAAACACCATATATTTT. It encodes CASSLSGAGNTIYF.